Included here is one T cell receptor beta chain sequence, with context. As handled by the study authors: The authors estimated nucleated cell counts from reference gene primer amplification. The repertoire was sequenced with immunoSEQ multiplex PCR; TCRdb's copy has only in-frame clones and lacks some. The D gene and trimming were derived from the DNA, and the V and J assignments and clone size from that table. The repertoire holds 45,000 to 75,000 clones, with about 90% as singletons. The data were obtained in a study of blood T cell repertoires in COVID-19. This CDR3 is 13 amino acids long. V gave up 4 bases and J gave up 6 bases, with 12 bases separating them. Germline-derived CDR1 and CDR2 are MDHEN and SYDVKM.

The sequencing sample was made of peripheral blood. The origin of this receptor is a man in his sixties with acute or convalescent COVID-19. This chain uses TRBV28 with TRBJ1-2; D not resolved. In DNA, the CDR3 is TGTGCCAGCAGTTCCGGCTGGGCGAATGGCTACACCTTC. Translated: CASSSGWANGYTF.